This TCR beta chain is drawn from a study of vaccination and CD4 T cells after COVID-19. Across the study: Cultures serving as controls received a peptide pool (CEFX or HIV-1 Nef) or no peptide.

An Oncomine TCR Beta short-read assay was used to sequence the DNA from cultured CD4+ T cells. Genomic DNA was extracted from cultured CD4+ T cells. MiXCR was run by TCRdb on the PCR reads, yielding one entry per CDR3 protein. The sample has 15,000 to 20,000 distinct CDR3 sequences, roughly 60% seen once. Sample treatment: roughly ten-day PBMC culture with coronavirus spike peptide pools or control peptides (ViraFEST assay). Peptide-pool expansion of antigen-specific T cells preceded TCR sequencing in ViraFEST. Culture conditions combined more than 1.5 million PBMCs per well with 9.5 to 10 IU/ml IL-2 and 8 to 10 ug/ml peptide pools. Germline CDR1 is SNHLY and CDR2 is FYNNEI. The CDR3 runs 14 residues. Notes on this clonotype: Its specificity is unknown.

The TCR originated in a human donor who had recovered from COVID-19. Sample: CD4+ T cells from blood, cultured in vitro. This rearrangement joins TRBV2 to TRBJ2-7, with 8 bases fitting TRBD2. The CDR3 here is CVNSASGGSGEQYF. CDR3 sequence (DNA): TGTGTCAACTCCGCCTCGGGAGGGTCGGGGGAGCAGTACTTC.